This note documents a single TCR beta chain sequence. As handled by the study authors: By means of reference gene primer amplification, nucleated cell counts were estimated. The table came from immunoSEQ multiplex PCR; TCRdb's copy has only in-frame clones and leaves some out. That table furnishes V, J and clone size, whereas the DNA furnished D and trimming. The sample consists of under 95,000 clones, over 75% of them appearing once. The sample belongs to a study of blood T cell repertoires in COVID-19. Overall study context: COVID-19 samples from acute and convalescent phases originated in the United States, Italy and Spain. From T cells, B-cell-depleted T cells, or PBMCs came the material, which was cDNA or gDNA.

CDR1 GTSNPN and CDR2 SVGIG come from the germline V gene (reference sequence). V shed 7 bases and J shed 0 bases, with 6 bases lying between them. This CDR3 region has 11 residues. This clonotype was obtained from a woman in her 70s with acute or convalescent COVID-19. Sequencing was carried out using peripheral blood. This chain uses TRBV30 with TRBJ1-1; the D is unclear. CDR3 in amino acids: CASVMNTEAFF. CDR3 DNA sequence: TGTGCCTCGGTAATGAACACTGAAGCTTTCTTT.